The sequence of this TCR beta chain was determined in a study of T cell changes during pregnancy in multiple sclerosis. Sequenced by immunoSEQ multiplex PCR; TCRdb stores in-frame clones only, minus some. The table shows approximately 70,000 clones, with 92% occurring only once. Per germline, CDR1 MNHEY and CDR2 SMNVEV (reference sequence). Trimming took off 2 bases at V and 4 bases at J, with 17 bases between the two ends. The CDR3 sequence is 16 residues long. The chain joins TRBV27 to TRBJ1-2; TRBD1 is a possible D gene (5 bases). This clonotype was sampled from a female donor in good health, enrolled as a control in a pregnancy study. The sequencing here drew on peripheral blood, taken in the second trimester of pregnancy. The chain's CDR3 is CASSLDPTGHTYGYTF. The CDR3 DNA follows: TGTGCCAGCAGTTTAGACCCGACCGGACACACCTATGGCTACACCTTC.